This T cell receptor (beta chain) originates from a study of T cell repertoires in cytomegalovirus infection. Study-wide background: It can be stated that public TCR beta signatures indicated CMV infection as well as a matching HLA type.

TCRdb reprocessed the reads via MiXCR and lists one record per CDR3 protein. The sample yields just under 300,000 distinct CDR3 sequences, roughly a tenth seen once. CDR1 and CDR2 from the germline V gene are SGHKS and YYEKEE (reference sequence). The V and J ends lost 3 bases and 4 bases respectively, with 17 bases between them. The CDR3 has 15 residues. The J gene is TRBJ2-7, the V gene TRBV5-5; D could derive from TRBD1 or TRBD2 (6 bases each). Sequencing was carried out using PBMCs. The clonotype originates from a human donor in good health (CMV status not recorded). Some clones in this sample may be carry-over from other donors' samples. The CDR3 loop reads CASSWGAGLVYEQYF. The CDR3 coding sequence is TGTGCCAGCAGCTGGGGGGCCGGGTTGGTATACGAGCAGTACTTC.